The clone carrying this TCR beta chain was picked up a small number of times. The germline V gene has CDR1 LGHNA and CDR2 YSLEER. Trimming left V 5 bases short and J 3 bases short, with 18 bases between. The CDR3 totals 16 residues. The data stem from a study of technical replicates of blood from a few donors. The assay was immunoSEQ multiplex PCR, and TCRdb's table has in-frame clones only and misses some. This table has about 60,000 clones, roughly 86% appearing once. The chain carries TRBV4-3 and TRBJ2-3, with TRBD1 as a possible D gene (5 bases). The specimen sequenced was PBMCs. The origin of this receptor is a human donor in good health. Some clones in this sample may be carry-over from other donors' samples. The CDR3, as DNA: TGCGCCAGCAGCGAAGGGGCGTCCTCGGTTACAGATACGCAGTATTTT. This sequence encodes CASSEGASSVTDTQYF.